The 3 T cell receptor beta chains below all came from one sample that was sequenced in a study of blood T cell repertoires in COVID-19. Measured with immunoSEQ multiplex PCR; TCRdb has only the in-frame clones, and not every one. The profile shows 200,000 to 250,000 clones, about nine tenths of them singletons. Sequences were obtained from PBMCs or T cells enriched from blood (not recorded which). The origin of the receptors is a woman between 25 and 40 years old with acute COVID-19.

The chain joins TRBV15 to TRBJ2-1; TRBD2 matches at 7 bases. CDR1 is LNHNV and CDR2 is YYDKDF in the germline V gene (reference sequence). The CDR3 length is 17 residues. Germline trimming cut 1 base from V and 3 bases from J; bases unmatched to any gene: 9. The CDR3 loop reads CATSRVPPGGYYNEQFF. Here the CDR3 DNA reads TGTGCCACCAGCAGAGTCCCCCCGGGGGGTTACTACAATGAGCAGTTCTTC.

The chain uses TRBV27 and TRBJ1-6, with D tentatively TRBD1 (6 bases). Germline CDR1 and CDR2: MNHEY and SMNVEV (reference sequence). Trimming removed 5 bases at V and 7 bases at J, with 15 bases between. This CDR3 is 15 amino acids long. The CDR3 loop reads CASSRAGGLNSPLHF. For the CDR3, the DNA is TGTGCCAGCAGTCGAGCGGGGGGCTTAAATTCACCCCTCCACTTT.

This clone has more than one count but fewer than ten. The rearrangement uses TRBV5-1 and TRBJ2-7; the D gene is possibly TRBD2 (5 bases). The CDR3 sequence is 17 residues long. Germline V gene lookup returns CDR1 SGHRS and CDR2 YFSETQ. Trimming cost V 2 bases and J 1 base, with 19 bases left between them. The CDR3 reads CASSLDREDSASYEQYF. The CDR3 nucleotides are TGCGCCAGCAGCTTAGACCGGGAAGACTCCGCTTCCTACGAGCAGTACTTC. The variable domain in full, with the rest retrieved from reference TRBV5-1 and TRBJ2-7, is KAGVTQTPRYLIKTRGQQVTLSCSPISGHRSVSWYQQTPGQGLQFLFEYFSETQRNKGNFPGRFSGRQFSNSRSEMNVSTLELGDSALYLCASSLDREDSASYEQYFGPGTRLTVT.